Listed here are 22 T cell receptor beta chains from one sample, sequenced in a study of CD8 T cells in Susac syndrome. It was with random hexamers that 0.5 to 1 ug RNA was reverse transcribed. Via MiXCR, TCRdb re-called the immunoSEQ multiplex PCR reads, giving one row per CDR3 protein. The top ten clones hold 0.2% to 0.25% of a sample with about 300,000 distinct CDR3 sequences, approximately 85% of them seen once. The specimen sequenced was CD8+ T cells from PBMCs. All receptors derive from a human donor with multiple sclerosis.

This rearrangement joins TRBV6-5 to TRBJ2-5, with 9 bases that match TRBD1. CDR3 size: 11 residues. The germline V gene encodes CDR1 MNHEY and CDR2 SVGAGI. The CDR3 DNA follows: TGTGGGACAGGGGTAAAAGAGACCCAGTACTTC. It specifies CGTGVKETQYF.

This rearrangement joins TRBV25-1 to TRBJ2-1; the D gene is possibly TRBD1 (5 bases). The germline gives CDR1 MGHDK, CDR2 SYGVNS. This CDR3 is 16 amino acids long. V was trimmed by 0 bases and J by 3 bases, leaving 12 bases between them. CDR3 DNA sequence: TGTGCCAGCAGTGAATACGCCAGGGTCTTCTACAATGAGCAGTTCTTC. It specifies CASSEYARVFYNEQFF.

V gene TRBV2 combines with J gene TRBJ2-1; TRBD2 aligns across 11 bases. The CDR3 covers 15 residues. Trimming took 4 bases from V and 3 from J; bases not matched to a gene: 2. Germline CDR1 and CDR2: SNHLY and FYNNEI. The DNA for the CDR3 is TGTGCCAGCAGTGGGACTAGCGGGTACTACAATGAGCAGTTCTTC. Translating it yields CASSGTSGYYNEQFF.

This clonotype was seen just once. This chain links TRBV27 with TRBJ2-1, with D maybe TRBD2 (6 bases). The CDR3 is 16 residues long. Looked up from germline, CDR1 is MNHEY and CDR2 is SMNVEV (reference sequence). Trimming stripped 3 bases from V and 8 bases from J, with 20 bases between. The CDR3 protein is CASSFLTISPGDEQFF. In DNA, the CDR3 is TGTGCCAGCAGTTTCCTGACTATCTCTCCGGGGGATGAGCAGTTCTTC.

This clonotype has a count of ten or more. CDR3 sequence reads: CASSPSGSSYNEQFF. The CDR3 nucleotides are TGTGCCAGCAGCCCTAGCGGGAGCTCCTACAATGAGCAGTTCTTC. The rearrangement joins TRBV19 to TRBJ2-1; 10 nucleotides line up with TRBD2. The CDR3 contains 15 residues. V dropped 9 bases and J dropped 0; count of bases not matched to a gene: 5. Germline V lookup: CDR1 LNHDA, CDR2 SQIVND (reference sequence). The complete variable domain, with remaining parts taken from reference TRBV19 and TRBJ2-1, reads DGGITQSPKYLFRKEGQNVTLSCEQNLNHDAMYWYRQDPGQGLRLIYYSQIVNDFQKGDIAEGYSVSREKKESFPLTVTSAQKNPTAFYLCASSPSGSSYNEQFFGPGTRLTVL.

The V and J genes are TRBV7-9 and TRBJ2-7; 10 bases map to TRBD2. CDR1 and CDR2 (germline): SEHNR, FQNEAQ (reference sequence). This CDR3 comprises 13 residues. Losses at the gene ends were 4 bases for V and 11 bases for J; bases not matched to a gene: 8. The CDR3: CASSSEKREGEYF. DNA of the CDR3: TGTGCCAGCAGCTCGGAAAAGCGGGAGGGCGAGTACTTC.

J is TRBJ2-7 and V is TRBV6-2 or TRBV6-3; TRBD2 matches 7 bases. Germline V gene data show CDR1 as MNHEY and CDR2 as SVGEGT. The CDR3 loop spans 14 amino acids. Losses at the gene ends were 10 bases for V and 4 bases for J; bases not matched to a gene: 13. The CDR3 loop reads CAIQSWTSRYEQYF. The CDR3 nucleotides are TGTGCCATTCAATCCTGGACTAGTAGGTACGAGCAGTACTTC.

V usage is TRBV9 and J usage is TRBJ2-3; possibly TRBD1 or TRBD2 for D (7 bases each). With 3 bases removed from V and 2 bases from J, the gap between germline ends came to 13 bases. CDR3 length: 15 residues. CDR1 SGDLS and CDR2 YYNGEE come from the germline V gene. The DNA of the CDR3 is TGTGCCAGCAGCGCACAGGGGAGGGACACAGATACGCAGTATTTT. Amino acid sequence: CASSAQGRDTDTQYF.

The chain has TRBV4-3 and TRBJ2-2; D might be TRBD1 or TRBD2, each matching 6 bases. Trimming pared 0 bases from V and 3 bases from J, leaving 17 bases between. This CDR3 has 18 residues. Per the germline V gene, CDR1 is LGHNA and CDR2 is YSLEER. The CDR3 reads CASSQDRGLAVYTGELFF. The DNA of the CDR3 is TGCGCCAGCAGCCAAGATCGGGGGCTCGCCGTATACACCGGGGAGCTGTTTTTT.

This clonotype turned up a few times. The V gene is TRBV7-8, the J gene TRBJ2-7; 9 bases align to TRBD1. Germline V gives CDR1 SGHVS, CDR2 FQNEAQ. The CDR3 covers 15 residues. J gave up 5 bases and V 8 bases, and 13 bases lay outside the gene matches. As DNA, the CDR3 is TGTGCCAGCGCCACACCAGGACAGGGGCAGGACGAGCAGTACTTC. This codes for CASATPGQGQDEQYF.

The CDR3 protein is CASSQVGTYNEQFF. The CDR3 region has the DNA TGCGCCAGCAGCCAAGTAGGGACCTACAATGAGCAGTTCTTC. The rearrangement uses TRBV4-1 and TRBJ2-1; unclear D gene. V dropped 1 base and J dropped 2 bases, with 6 bases sitting between them. The germline gives CDR1 MGHRA, CDR2 YSYEKL. The CDR3 contains 14 residues.

This clonotype was found once. V gene TRBV6-2 or TRBV6-3 combines with J gene TRBJ2-7, with no clear D. CDR3 length: 14 amino acids. Germline lookup yields CDR1 MNHEY and CDR2 SVGEGT. Deletions cut 4 bases from V and 0 bases from J, with 10 bases between. The CDR3 protein is CASSWRDGSYEQYF. Here the CDR3 DNA reads TGTGCCAGCAGTTGGCGAGACGGCTCCTACGAGCAGTACTTC.

DNA for the CDR3: TGTGCCAGCAGCTTGCGGGACAGTTACTACGAGCAGTACTTC. Translating it yields CASSLRDSYYEQYF. This rearrangement joins TRBV5-6 to TRBJ2-7; 7 bases line up with TRBD1. CDR3 length: 14 residues. CDR1 is SGHDT and CDR2 is YYEEEE in the germline V gene. V lost 1 base and J lost 3; bases outside the gene matches: 4. The full variable domain, completed using reference TRBV5-6 and TRBJ2-7, is DAGVTQSPTHLIKTRGQQVTLRCSPKSGHDTVSWYQQALGQGPQFIFQYYEEEERQRGNFPDRFSGHQFPNYSSELNVNALLLGDSALYLCASSLRDSYYEQYFGPGTRLTVT.

The chain links TRBV5-1 to TRBJ2-6; 7 nucleotides agree with TRBD1. Germline V gene data show CDR1 as SGHRS and CDR2 as YFSETQ. The CDR3 contains 19 residues. With V trimmed by 5 bases and J by 0 bases, 14 bases remained unmatched. The CDR3 region has the DNA TGCGCCAGCAGTTGGGATCGACAGGGCCTCCTCTCTGGGGCCAACGTCCTGACTTTC. Translated, it gives CASSWDRQGLLSGANVLTF. The full variable domain, rest sourced from reference TRBV5-1 and TRBJ2-6, is KAGVTQTPRYLIKTRGQQVTLSCSPISGHRSVSWYQQTPGQGLQFLFEYFSETQRNKGNFPGRFSGRQFSNSRSEMNVSTLELGDSALYLCASSWDRQGLLSGANVLTFGAGSRLTVL.

The chain joins TRBV19 to TRBJ2-3, with 11 bases that match TRBD2. Trimming removed 4 bases from V and 6 bases from J; junction bases left unmatched: 6. Germline V gene data show CDR1 as LNHDA and CDR2 as SQIVND (reference sequence). There are 15 residues in the CDR3. CDR3: CASSKLAGVSDTQYF. CDR3 DNA sequence: TGTGCCAGTAGTAAACTAGCGGGAGTATCTGATACGCAGTATTTT.

This chain uses TRBV13 with TRBJ2-2, with D hard to call. This CDR3 region has 14 residues. Per germline, CDR1 PRHDT and CDR2 FYEKMQ (reference sequence). Trimming took off 0 bases at V and 7 bases at J, with 9 bases between the two ends. Here the CDR3 DNA reads TGTGCCAGCAGCTTAGGCCTGAGGATCGGGGAGCTGTTTTTT. The encoded protein is CASSLGLRIGELFF.

This clonotype is a singleton in its sample. The chain recombines TRBV6-1 with TRBJ1-1; perhaps TRBD1 as D (5 bases). The germline V and J ends were trimmed by 6 bases and 8 bases, with 13 bases remaining between them. Germline V gene sequence: CDR1 MNHNS, CDR2 SASEGT. This CDR3 comprises 12 residues. CDR3 sequence (DNA): TGTGCCAGCAGGTTCTCAGGGAGCGAAGCTTTCTTT. Amino acid sequence: CASRFSGSEAFF.

CDR3 nucleotide sequence: TGTGCCACCAGTGATTTGGAGGGCCAGTACTTC. Its protein product is CATSDLEGQYF. The chain couples TRBV24-1 to TRBJ2-5, with D tentatively TRBD2 (5 bases). Germline V CDR1 and CDR2: KGHDR, SFDVKD. V lost 0 bases and J lost 10, with 5 bases in between. The CDR3 totals 11 residues.

This clonotype was detected a few times. This chain joins TRBV18 and TRBJ1-2; 9 nucleotides align to TRBD1. The CDR3 totals 14 residues. J lost 4 bases, V lost 3 bases, and 3 bases had no gene match. CDR1 and CDR2 (germline): KGHSH, LQKENI. CDR3 residues: CASSPGTGIYGYTF. Written as DNA, the CDR3 is TGTGCCAGCTCACCCGGGACAGGGATCTATGGCTACACCTTC.

This sequence joins TRBV27 and TRBJ2-1; TRBD2 matches at 9 bases. In germline, CDR1 is MNHEY, CDR2 SMNVEV (reference sequence). V dropped 8 bases and J dropped 4; count of bases not matched to a gene: 18. The CDR3 length is 18 residues. The CDR3 DNA reads TGTGCCAGCGACGGCGGTACTAGCGGGTCCCTCCTTTACAATGAGCAGTTCTTC. The encoded protein is CASDGGTSGSLLYNEQFF.

The chain has TRBV27 and TRBJ2-1; no firm D call. CDR3 length: 14 amino acids. Between the trimmed V and J ends, which lost 3 bases and 1 base, there was a span of 7 bases. The V gene's germline CDR1 is MNHEY and CDR2 SMNVEV (reference sequence). CDR3 amino acids: CASSFWSSYNEQFF. DNA for the CDR3: TGTGCCAGCAGTTTTTGGTCGTCCTACAATGAGCAGTTCTTC.

CDR3 sequence: CASSFSTSTDTQYF. In DNA form, the CDR3 reads TGTGCCAGCAGCTTCTCTACTAGCACAGATACGCAGTATTTT. This sequence joins TRBV7-9 and TRBJ2-3; no firm D call. Germline values: CDR1 SEHNR, CDR2 FQNEAQ (reference sequence). With 3 bases removed from V and 0 bases from J, the gap between germline ends came to 7 bases. This CDR3 is built from 14 residues.